These 5 T cell receptor beta chains were sequenced from one sample in a study of blood T cell repertoires in COVID-19. Data came from immunoSEQ multiplex PCR; TCRdb stores just in-frame clones and leaves some out. The sample includes some 320,000 clones, 85% of them seen just once. Sample: PBMCs or T cells enriched from blood (not recorded which). The receptors derive from a woman aged 25 to 39 who had been exposed to COVID-19.

This clone appeared once. The CDR3 loop reads CASSVDLEETQYF. The CDR3 DNA reads TGTGCCAGCAGCGTAGACTTGGAAGAGACCCAGTACTTC. The V call is TRBV9, the J call TRBJ2-5; D is unclear. This CDR3 comprises 13 residues. V was shortened by 0 bases and J by 3 bases, with 6 bases between the two germline ends. Germline lookup yields CDR1 SGDLS and CDR2 YYNGEE. Using reference TRBV9 and TRBJ2-5 for the parts outside the CDR3, the full variable domain is DSGVTQTPKHLITATGQRVTLRCSPRSGDLSVYWYQQSLDQGLQFLIQYYNGEERAKGNILERFSAQQFPDLHSELNLSSLELGDSALYFCASSVDLEETQYFGPGTRLLVL.

This chain links TRBV2 with TRBJ2-7; D not certain. Trimming shortened V by 3 bases and J by 3 bases, and 9 bases separated the two germline ends. This CDR3 is 13 amino acids long. Germline CDR1 reads SNHLY; CDR2 reads FYNNEI. The CDR3 sequence: CASSELQNYEQYF. The DNA for the CDR3 is TGTGCCAGCAGTGAGCTTCAGAACTACGAGCAGTACTTC.

This rearrangement joins TRBV6-5 to TRBJ2-1, with TRBD1 matching 8 bases. Germline V gives CDR1 MNHEY, CDR2 SVGAGI. This CDR3 comprises 13 residues. V shed 6 bases and J 8 bases; nucleotides not matched to a gene: 6. CDR3 nucleotide sequence: TGTGCCAGCAGCTTCGGACAGGGCGATGAGCAGTTCTTC. Amino acid sequence: CASSFGQGDEQFF.

The chain employs TRBV4-1 and TRBJ2-5, with 9 nucleotides matching TRBD1. From germline, CDR1 is MGHRA and CDR2 YSYEKL. The CDR3 is 15 amino acids. J gave up 2 bases and V 5 bases, and 6 bases lay outside the gene matches. CDR3 in amino acids: CASSGTGRPQETQYF. In nucleotides, the CDR3 is TGCGCCAGCAGCGGGACAGGGCGCCCTCAAGAGACCCAGTACTTC.

The genes are TRBV15 and TRBJ1-1; the D gene is possibly TRBD1 (5 bases). Germline V gene lookup returns CDR1 LNHNV and CDR2 YYDKDF (reference sequence). V was clipped by 0 bases and J by 7 bases, with 21 bases between them. This CDR3 contains 17 residues. CDR3 nucleotide sequence: TGTGCCACCAGCAGAGAGAGTAATTCAGGGAAACGTGGTGAAGCTTTCTTT. This codes for CATSRESNSGKRGEAFF.